This record concerns one T cell receptor (beta chain) sequence. One end of the junction fails to match germline, which may point to a read error. This sample was taken from a study of tumor-infiltrating lymphocytes in primary liver carcinoma. A primer in the constant region served to generate TCR beta cDNA from approximately 460 ng of total RNA. The TCR beta library was amplified through three nested multiplex PCR rounds in a modified ARM-PCR procedure. A C-beta reverse primer and TRBV1-TRBV30 forward primers served in each of the first two PCR rounds, at 10 cycles apiece. TCRdb re-derived calls from the multiplex PCR reads in MiXCR, one entry per CDR3 protein. The sample records roughly 32,000 distinct CDR3 sequences, 70% to 80% being singletons. Germline-derived CDR1 and CDR2 are MNHEY and SVGAGI. The CDR3 has 19 residues. The study co-extracted DNA and RNA from 20-30 mg of unsorted bulk tissue. Primary liver carcinomas in the patients were surgically resected. Sampling of every tumor involved five separate regions. These included the tumor centre.

The source material was liver tumor tissue from sampling region 3. Specified subset: tumor region T3, left-lateral pole. The source is a woman aged 25-40 years with primary liver carcinoma and hepatitis B virus infection. This rearrangement joins TRBV6-5 to TRBJ2-1, with 14 nucleotides matching TRBD2. CDR3 nucleotide sequence: TGTACCAGCAGTTACCGCGGGACTAGCGGGAGTAGGTACGGCAATGAGCAGTTCTTC. This encodes CTSSYRGTSGSRYGNEQFF.